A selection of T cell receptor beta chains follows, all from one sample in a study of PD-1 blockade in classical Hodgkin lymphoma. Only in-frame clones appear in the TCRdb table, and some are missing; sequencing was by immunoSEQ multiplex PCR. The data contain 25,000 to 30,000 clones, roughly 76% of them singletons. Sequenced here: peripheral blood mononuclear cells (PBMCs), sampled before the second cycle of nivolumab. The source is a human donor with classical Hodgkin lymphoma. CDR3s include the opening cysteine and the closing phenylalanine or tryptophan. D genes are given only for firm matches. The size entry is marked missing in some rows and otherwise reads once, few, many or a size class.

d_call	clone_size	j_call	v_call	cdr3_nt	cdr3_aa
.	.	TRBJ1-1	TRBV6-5	TGTGCCAGCAGTATCTCTAAGTCTGTGAACACTGAAGCTTTCTTT	CASSISKSVNTEAFF
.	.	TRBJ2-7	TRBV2	TGTGCCAGCAGTGAAGCGCTTCCGGGGACCTACGAGCAGTACTTC	CASSEALPGTYEQYF
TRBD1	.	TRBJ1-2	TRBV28	TGTGCCAGCAGTGCGGACAGGGTCGACTATGGCTACACCTTC	CASSADRVDYGYTF
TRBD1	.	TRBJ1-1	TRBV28	TGTGCCGGGGGGACAGGGTCGAGAACTTTCTTT	CAGGTGSRTFF
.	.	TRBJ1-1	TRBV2	TGTGCCAGCAGTGAATCAAGGTCGAGTACTGAAGCTTTCTTT	CASSESRSSTEAFF
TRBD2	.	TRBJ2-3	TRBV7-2	TGTGCCAGCAGCTTAGGGCGGGGGGTCGCAGATACGCAGTATTTT	CASSLGRGVADTQYF
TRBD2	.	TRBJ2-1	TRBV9	TGTGCCAGCAGCACAGCGGGGGGGCCGCGGGAGCAGTTCTTC	CASSTAGGPREQFF
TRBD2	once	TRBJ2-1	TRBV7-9	TGTGCCAGCAGCTCGGGCGGGGGTCCCCTCCCTGGGTATGAGCAGTTCTTC	CASSSGGGPLPGYEQFF
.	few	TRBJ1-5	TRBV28	TGTGCCAGCAGCCCCGTATGGTACGGTCAGCCCCAGCATTTT	CASSPVWYGQPQHF
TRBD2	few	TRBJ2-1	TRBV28	TGTGCCAGCAGTTTTGGGGGGAGGGGTGAGCAGTTCTTC	CASSFGGRGEQFF
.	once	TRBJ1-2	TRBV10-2	TGCGCCAGCAGTGGGGGGTCTTTCTATGGCTACACCTTC	CASSGGSFYGYTF
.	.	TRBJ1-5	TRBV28	TGTGCCAGCAGTTTACCAAACAACGCACCCCAGCATTTT	CASSLPNNAPQHF
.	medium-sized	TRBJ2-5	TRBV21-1	TGTGCCAGCAGCAAAAGAGGAGGTAAAGAGACCCAGTACTTC	CASSKRGGKETQYF
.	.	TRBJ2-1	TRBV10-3	TGTGCCATCAGTGAGGGTACCTACAATGAGCAGTTCTTC	CAISEGTYNEQFF
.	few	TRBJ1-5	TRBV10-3	TGTGCCATCAGTGCACAGGGAGACAATCAGCCCCAGCATTTT	CAISAQGDNQPQHF
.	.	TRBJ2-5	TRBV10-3	TGTGCCATCAGTGAGACCGGGAGCTACCAAGAGACCCAGTACTTC	CAISETGSYQETQYF
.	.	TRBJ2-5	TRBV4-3	TGCGCCAGCAGCCCGGACCTCCAAGAGACCCAGTACTTC	CASSPDLQETQYF
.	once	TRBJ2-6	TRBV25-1	TGTGCCAGCAGTGACAGGGGAATGAGTGGGGCCAACGTCCTGACTTTC	CASSDRGMSGANVLTF
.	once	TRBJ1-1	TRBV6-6	TGTGCCAGCACCAGCACAGGCGTCAGTGAAGCTTTCTTT	CASTSTGVSEAFF
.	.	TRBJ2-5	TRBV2	TGTGCCTGCCGGCGTGATCCCAAGGAGACCCAGTACTTC	CACRRDPKETQYF
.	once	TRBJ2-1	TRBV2	TGTGCCAGCAGTTCCGGGGGTGAGCAGTTCTTC	CASSSGGEQFF
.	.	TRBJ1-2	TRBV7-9	TGTGCCAGCAGTCTTGGGATTGACACCTTC	CASSLGIDTF
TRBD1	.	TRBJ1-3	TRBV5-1	TGCGCCAGCAGCCAAGGAACAGGGGCCGGAAACACCATATATTTT	CASSQGTGAGNTIYF
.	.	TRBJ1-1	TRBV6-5	TGTGCCAGCAGTTATTCACAGGGAGGGTCAGAAGCTTTCTTT	CASSYSQGGSEAFF
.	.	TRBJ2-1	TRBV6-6	TGTGCCAGCAGTCTCGGGGGTGATGAGCAGTTCTTC	CASSLGGDEQFF
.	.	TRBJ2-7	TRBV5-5	TGTGCCAGCAGCTTGGGGGGTACAGGGATCTACGAGCAGTACTTC	CASSLGGTGIYEQYF
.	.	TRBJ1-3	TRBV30	TGTGCCACAGGGATTCACTCTGGAAACACCATATATTTT	CATGIHSGNTIYF
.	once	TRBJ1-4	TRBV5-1	TGCGCCAGCAGCCATGACAGGCCAAATGAAAAACTGTTTTTT	CASSHDRPNEKLFF
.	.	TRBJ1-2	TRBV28	TGTGCCAGCAGAGCCTCTGCCGGGACAACTGGCTACACCTTC	CASRASAGTTGYTF
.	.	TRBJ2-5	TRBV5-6	TGTGCCAGCAGCGTCAGGGAGACCCAGTACTTC	CASSVRETQYF
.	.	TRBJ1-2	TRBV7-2	TGTGCCAGCAGCTCCCCCCGGGACGGTAACTATGGCTACACCTTC	CASSSPRDGNYGYTF
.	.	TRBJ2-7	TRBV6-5	TGTGCCAGCACATGGACGGTCAGCTCCTACGAGCAGTACTTC	CASTWTVSSYEQYF
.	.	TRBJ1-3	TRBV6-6	TGTGCCAGCAGTTCCCCGAGCTCTGGAAACACCATATATTTT	CASSSPSSGNTIYF
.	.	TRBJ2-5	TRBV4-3	TGCGCCAGCAGCCAAGGGGCAGTCGAAGAGACCCAGTACTTC	CASSQGAVEETQYF
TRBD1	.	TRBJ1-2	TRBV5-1	TGCGCCAGCAGCCTAGGGACAGGGGAGAACTATGGCTACACCTTC	CASSLGTGENYGYTF
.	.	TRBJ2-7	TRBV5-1	TGCGCCAGCAGCTGGAGGGGGGGTACAGGGAAAGACGAGCAGTACTTC	CASSWRGGTGKDEQYF
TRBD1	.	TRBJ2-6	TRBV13	TGTGCCAGCAGCCCGGGACAGGGAGCGGGGGCCAACGTCCTGACTTTC	CASSPGQGAGANVLTF
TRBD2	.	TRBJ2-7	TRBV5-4	TGTGCCAGCAGCTTGCCGGGGGGGAACTACGAGCAGTACTTC	CASSLPGGNYEQYF
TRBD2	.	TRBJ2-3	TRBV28	TGTGCCAGCAGCTTAAGACTCGATAGCGGGGGGAGCGCAGATACGCAGTATTTT	CASSLRLDSGGSADTQYF
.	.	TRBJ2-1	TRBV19	TGTGCCAGTAGTCTGCCCCCTTACAATGAGCAGCTCTTC	CASSLPPYNEQLF
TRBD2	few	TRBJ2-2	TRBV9	TGTGCCAGCAGCGACATTGGGACTAGCGGGGCGACCGGGGAGCTGTTTTTT	CASSDIGTSGATGELFF
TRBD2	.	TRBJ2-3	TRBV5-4	TGTGCCAGCAGCCGTAGCGGGGGGGATATAGATACGCAGTATTTT	CASSRSGGDIDTQYF